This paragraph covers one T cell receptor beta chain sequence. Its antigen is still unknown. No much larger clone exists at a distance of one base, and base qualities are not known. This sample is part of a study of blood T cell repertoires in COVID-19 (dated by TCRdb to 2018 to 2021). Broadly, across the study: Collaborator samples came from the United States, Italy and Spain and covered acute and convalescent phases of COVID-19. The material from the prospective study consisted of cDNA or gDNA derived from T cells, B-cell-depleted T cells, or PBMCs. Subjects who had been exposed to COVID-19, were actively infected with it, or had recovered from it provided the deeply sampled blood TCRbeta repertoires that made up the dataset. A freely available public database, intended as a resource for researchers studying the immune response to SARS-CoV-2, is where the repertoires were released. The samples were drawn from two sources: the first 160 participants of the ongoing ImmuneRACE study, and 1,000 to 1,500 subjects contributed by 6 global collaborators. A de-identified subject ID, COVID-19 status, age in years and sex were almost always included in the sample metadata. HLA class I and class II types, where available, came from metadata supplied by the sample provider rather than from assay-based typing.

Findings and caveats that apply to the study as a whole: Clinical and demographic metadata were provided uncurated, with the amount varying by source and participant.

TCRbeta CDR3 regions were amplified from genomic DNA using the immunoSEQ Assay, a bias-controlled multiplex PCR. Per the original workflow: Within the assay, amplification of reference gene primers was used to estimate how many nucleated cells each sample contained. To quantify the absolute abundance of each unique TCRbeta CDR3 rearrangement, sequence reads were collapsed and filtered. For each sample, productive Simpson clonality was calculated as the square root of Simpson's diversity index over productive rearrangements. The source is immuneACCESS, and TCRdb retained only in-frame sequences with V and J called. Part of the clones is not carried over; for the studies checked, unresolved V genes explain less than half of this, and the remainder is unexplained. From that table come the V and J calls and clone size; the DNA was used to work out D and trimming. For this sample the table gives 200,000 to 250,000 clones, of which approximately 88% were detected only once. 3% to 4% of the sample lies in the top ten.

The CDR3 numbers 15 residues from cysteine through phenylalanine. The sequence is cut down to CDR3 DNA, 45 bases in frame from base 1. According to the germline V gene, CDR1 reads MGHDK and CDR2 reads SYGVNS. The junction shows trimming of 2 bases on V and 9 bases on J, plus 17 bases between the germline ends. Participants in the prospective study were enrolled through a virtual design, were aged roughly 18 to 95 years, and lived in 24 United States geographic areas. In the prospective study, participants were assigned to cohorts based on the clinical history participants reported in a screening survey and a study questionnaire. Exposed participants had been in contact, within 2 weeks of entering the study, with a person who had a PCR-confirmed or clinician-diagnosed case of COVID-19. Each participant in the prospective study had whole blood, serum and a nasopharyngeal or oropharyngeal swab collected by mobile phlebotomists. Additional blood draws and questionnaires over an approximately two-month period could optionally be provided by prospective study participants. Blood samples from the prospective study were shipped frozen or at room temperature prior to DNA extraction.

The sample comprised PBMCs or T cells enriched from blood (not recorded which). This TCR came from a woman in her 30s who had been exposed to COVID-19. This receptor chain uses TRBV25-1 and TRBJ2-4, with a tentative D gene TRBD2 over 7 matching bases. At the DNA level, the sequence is TGTGCCAGCAGTGAAAGGGGCAGAAGGGGGGGCATTCAGTACTTC. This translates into CASSERGRRGGIQYF.